This T cell receptor (beta chain) stems from a study of T-cell memory formation after mild COVID-19. Findings and caveats of the study: Cross-reactive memory apparently joined, as some responding clones appeared in pre-infection memory. Contracting clones from day 15 to 85 had balanced CD4/CD8; later expanders favoured CD4+. Second-wave clones reaching peak frequency on day 37 lacked confirmed SARS-CoV-2 specificity.

CDR3 size: 12 residues. J gave up 13 bases and V 5 bases, and 7 bases lay outside the gene matches. Germline V gene sequence: CDR1 SGHVS, CDR2 FQNEAQ. About this clonotype: As yet, its antigen is unknown.

Amplification by 5'RACE using constant-segment primers produced TCR alpha and TCR beta cDNA libraries that carried sample barcodes and UMIs. MiXCR, run by TCRdb on the 5' RACE reads, gives a single entry per CDR3 protein. The profile shows roughly 300,000 distinct CDR3 sequences, roughly 8% of them singletons. V is TRBV7-8 and J is TRBJ2-3; the match to TRBD2 covers 9 bases. Sequencing used PBMCs or a T cell subset sorted from them (not recorded which). This clonotype originated in a man aged 18-30 years who had mild COVID-19 (a few samples of this study predate the infection). Cell type and time point are not known. This CDR3 reads CASSQAGGYEYF. In nucleotides, the CDR3 is TGTGCCAGCAGCCAAGCGGGGGGTTATGAGTATTTT.